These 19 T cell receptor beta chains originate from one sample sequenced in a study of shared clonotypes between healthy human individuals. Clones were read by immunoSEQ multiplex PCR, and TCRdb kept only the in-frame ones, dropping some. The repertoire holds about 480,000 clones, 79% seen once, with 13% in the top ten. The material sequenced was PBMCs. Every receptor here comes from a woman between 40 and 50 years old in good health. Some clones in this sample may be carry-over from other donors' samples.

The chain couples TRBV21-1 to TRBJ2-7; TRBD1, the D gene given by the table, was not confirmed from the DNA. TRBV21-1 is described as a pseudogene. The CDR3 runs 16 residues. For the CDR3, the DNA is TGTGCCAGCAGCAAAGGCCGGGACAGACCATACTACGAGCAGTACTTC. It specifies CASSKGRDRPYYEQYF.

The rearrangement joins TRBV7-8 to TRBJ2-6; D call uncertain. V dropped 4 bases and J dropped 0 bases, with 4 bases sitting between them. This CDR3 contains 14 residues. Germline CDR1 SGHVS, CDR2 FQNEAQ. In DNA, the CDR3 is TGTGCCAGCAGCTCAGACTCTGGGGCCAACGTCCTGACTTTC. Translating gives CASSSDSGANVLTF.

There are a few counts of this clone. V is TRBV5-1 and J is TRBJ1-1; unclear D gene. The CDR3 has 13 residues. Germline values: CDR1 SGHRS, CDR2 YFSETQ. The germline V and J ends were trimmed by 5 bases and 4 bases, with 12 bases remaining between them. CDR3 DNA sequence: TGCGCCAGCAGTTGGACCGGCGGCACTGAAGCTTTCTTT. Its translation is CASSWTGGTEAFF.

CDR3 loop: CASSLERGGSTDTQYF. Here the CDR3 DNA reads TGCGCCAGCAGTCTCGAGCGGGGAGGGAGCACAGATACGCAGTATTTT. The chain is built from TRBV10-2 and TRBJ2-3; 7 bases are a match to TRBD2. J was trimmed by 0 bases and V by 5 bases; bases with no gene match: 8. Looked up from germline, CDR1 is WSHSY and CDR2 is SAAADI. The CDR3 is 16 residues long.

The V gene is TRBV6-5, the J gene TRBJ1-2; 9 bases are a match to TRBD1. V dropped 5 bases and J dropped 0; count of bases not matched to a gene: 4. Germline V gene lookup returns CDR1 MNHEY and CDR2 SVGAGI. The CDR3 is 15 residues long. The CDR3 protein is CASSRGQGTNYGYTF. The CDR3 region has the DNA TGTGCCAGCAGTAGGGGACAGGGAACTAACTATGGCTACACCTTC.

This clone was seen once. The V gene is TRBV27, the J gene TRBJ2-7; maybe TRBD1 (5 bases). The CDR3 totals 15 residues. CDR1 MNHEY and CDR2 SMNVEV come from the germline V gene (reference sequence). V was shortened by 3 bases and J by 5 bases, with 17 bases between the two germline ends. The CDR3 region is CASSLQGSGFHEQYF. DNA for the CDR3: TGTGCCAGCAGTTTGCAGGGTTCCGGTTTCCACGAGCAGTACTTC.

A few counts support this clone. The CDR3 coding sequence is TGTGCCAGCAGCTTGGGACGGCAAGAGACCCAGTACTTC. This translates into CASSLGRQETQYF. The V call is TRBV7-2, the J call TRBJ2-5; D is perhaps TRBD1 or TRBD2 (5 bases each). The CDR3 runs to 13 residues. CDR1 SGHTA and CDR2 FQGNSA come from the germline V gene. Trimming left V 3 bases short and J 2 bases short, with 7 bases between. Based on the CDR3 plus reference TRBV7-2 and TRBJ2-5, the full variable domain is GAGVSQSPSNKVTEKGKDVELRCDPISGHTALYWYRQSLGQGLEFLIYFQGNSAPDKSGLPSDRFSAERTGGSVSTLTIQRTQQEDSAVYLCASSLGRQETQYFGPGTRLLVL.

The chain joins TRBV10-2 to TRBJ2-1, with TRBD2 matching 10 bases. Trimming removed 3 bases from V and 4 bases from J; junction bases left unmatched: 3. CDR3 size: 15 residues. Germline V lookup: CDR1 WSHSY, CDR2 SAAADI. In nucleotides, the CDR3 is TGCGCCAGCAGTGAAAGCGGGAGGGCTTACAATGAGCAGTTCTTC. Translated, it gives CASSESGRAYNEQFF.

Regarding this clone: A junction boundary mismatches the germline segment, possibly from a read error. CDR3 bases: TGTGCCAGCAGTAACTCGGAGTATGGCTACACCTTC. This encodes CASSNSEYGYTF. The chain has TRBV6-5 and TRBJ1-2; D not resolved. The germline CDR1 and CDR2 sequences are MNHEY and SVGAGI. This CDR3 comprises 12 residues.

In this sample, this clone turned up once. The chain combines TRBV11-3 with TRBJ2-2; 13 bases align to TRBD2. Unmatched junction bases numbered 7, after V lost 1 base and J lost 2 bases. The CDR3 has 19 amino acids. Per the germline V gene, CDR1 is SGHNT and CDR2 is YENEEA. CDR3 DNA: TGTGCCAGCAGCTTAGGTACGGGACTAGCGGGGACCAACACCGGGGAGCTGTTTTTT. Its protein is CASSLGTGLAGTNTGELFF.

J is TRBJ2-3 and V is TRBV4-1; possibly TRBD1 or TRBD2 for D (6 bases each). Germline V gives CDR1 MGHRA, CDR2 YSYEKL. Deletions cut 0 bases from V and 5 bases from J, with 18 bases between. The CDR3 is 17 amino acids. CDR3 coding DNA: TGCGCCAGCAGCCAAGAAACGAGGGCCGGGGGCGGAGATACGCAGTATTTT. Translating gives CASSQETRAGGGDTQYF.

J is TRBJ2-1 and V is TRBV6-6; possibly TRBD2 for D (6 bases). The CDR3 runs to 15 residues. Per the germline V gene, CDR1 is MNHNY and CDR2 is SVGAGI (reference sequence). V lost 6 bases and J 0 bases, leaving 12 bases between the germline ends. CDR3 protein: CASRNKRASYNEQFF. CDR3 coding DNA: TGTGCCAGCAGAAACAAGCGGGCCTCCTACAATGAGCAGTTCTTC.

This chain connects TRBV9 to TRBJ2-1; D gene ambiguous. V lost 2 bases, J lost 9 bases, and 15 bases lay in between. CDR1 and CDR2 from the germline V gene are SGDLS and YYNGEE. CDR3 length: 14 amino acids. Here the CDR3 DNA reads TGTGCCAGCAGCGTGACGGCCCGCGACCTTGAGCAGTTCTTC. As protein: CASSVTARDLEQFF.

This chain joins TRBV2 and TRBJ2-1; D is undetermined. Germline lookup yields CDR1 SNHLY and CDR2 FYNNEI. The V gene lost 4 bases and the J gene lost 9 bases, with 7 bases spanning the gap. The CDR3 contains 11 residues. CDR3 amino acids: CASSGLGEQFF. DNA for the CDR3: TGTGCCAGCAGTGGACTGGGTGAGCAGTTCTTC.

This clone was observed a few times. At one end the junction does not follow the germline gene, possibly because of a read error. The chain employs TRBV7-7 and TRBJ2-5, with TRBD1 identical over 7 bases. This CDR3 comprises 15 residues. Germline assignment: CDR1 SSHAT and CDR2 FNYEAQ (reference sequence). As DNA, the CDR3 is TGTGCTAGCAGCTCGGCGCCGACAGGGAAAGAGACCCAGTACTTC. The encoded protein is CASSSAPTGKETQYF. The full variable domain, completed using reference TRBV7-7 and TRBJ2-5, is GAGVSQSPRYKVTKRGQDVTLRCDPISSHATLYWYQQALGQGPEFLTYFNYEAQPDKSGLPSDRFSAERPEGSISTLTIQRTEQRDSAMYRCASSSAPTGKETQYFGPGTRLLVL.

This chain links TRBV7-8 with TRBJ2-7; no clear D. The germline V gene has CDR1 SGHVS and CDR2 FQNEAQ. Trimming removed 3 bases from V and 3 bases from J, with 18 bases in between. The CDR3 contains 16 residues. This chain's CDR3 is CASSFKRGDTNYEQYF. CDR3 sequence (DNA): TGTGCCAGCAGCTTTAAGAGAGGTGACACGAACTACGAGCAGTACTTC.

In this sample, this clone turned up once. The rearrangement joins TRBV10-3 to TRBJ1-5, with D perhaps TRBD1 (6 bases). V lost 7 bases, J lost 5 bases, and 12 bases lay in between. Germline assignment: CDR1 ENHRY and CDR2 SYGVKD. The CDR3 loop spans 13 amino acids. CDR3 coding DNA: TGTGCCATCAACCGGGACAAAGATCAGCCCCAGCATTTT. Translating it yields CAINRDKDQPQHF.

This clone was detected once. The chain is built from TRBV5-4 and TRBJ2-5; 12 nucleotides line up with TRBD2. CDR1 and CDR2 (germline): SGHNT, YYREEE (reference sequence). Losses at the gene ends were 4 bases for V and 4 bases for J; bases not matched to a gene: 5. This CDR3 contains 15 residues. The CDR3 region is CASSTGGLAGETQYF. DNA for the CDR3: TGTGCCAGCAGCACTGGGGGACTAGCGGGAGAGACCCAGTACTTC.

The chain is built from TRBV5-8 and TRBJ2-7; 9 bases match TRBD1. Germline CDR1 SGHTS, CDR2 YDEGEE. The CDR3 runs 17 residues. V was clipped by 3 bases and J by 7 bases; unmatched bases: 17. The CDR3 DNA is TGTGCCAGCAGCTCGATCCGGGACAGGGTGTTCCTAACGGAGCAGTACTTC. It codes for CASSSIRDRVFLTEQYF.